A selection of T cell receptor beta chains follows, all from one sample in a study of CD8+CD57+ T cells in acquired aplastic anemia. Each CDR3 protein gets one entry after TCRdb re-called the reads with MiXCR. The data contain 200,000 to 250,000 distinct CDR3 sequences, 65% of them seen just once; the ten biggest clones take up roughly 64%. The sample consisted of sorted CD4+, CD8+, or CD8+CD57+ T cells (not recorded which) from PBMCs. The origin of the receptors is a human donor with aplastic anemia. CDR3s include the opening cysteine and the closing phenylalanine or tryptophan. The D gene is left open where the match is weak. Where a row states a size, it is once, few, many or the class of an expanded clone; other rows omit it.

V gene: TRBV29-1
J gene: TRBJ2-7
clone size: -
D gene: -
CDR3 protein: CSVLPGSSSHEQYF
CDR3 DNA: TGCAGCGTTTTACCTGGCAGCTCGAGCCACGAGCAGTACTTC

V gene: TRBV20-1
J gene: TRBJ2-7
clone size: -
D gene: TRBD2
CDR3 protein: CSAAGRNEQYF
CDR3 DNA: TGCAGTGCAGCGGGGCGTAACGAGCAGTACTTC

V gene: TRBV15
J gene: TRBJ2-2
clone size: -
D gene: -
CDR3 protein: CATSFAVTGELFF
CDR3 DNA: TGTGCCACCAGCTTCGCGGTTACCGGGGAGCTGTTTTTT

V gene: TRBV20-1
J gene: TRBJ2-1
clone size: -
D gene: TRBD2
CDR3 protein: CSAPAGGGGDEQFF
CDR3 DNA: TGCAGTGCTCCAGCGGGAGGAGGAGGAGATGAGCAGTTCTTC

V gene: TRBV7-6
J gene: TRBJ2-7
clone size: few
D gene: TRBD1
CDR3 protein: CASSSGQEINEQYF
CDR3 DNA: TGTGCCAGCAGCTCGGGACAGGAGATCAACGAGCAGTACTTC

V gene: TRBV24-1
J gene: TRBJ2-6
clone size: once
D gene: TRBD1
CDR3 protein: CATSDGQGAGANVLTF
CDR3 DNA: TGTGCCACCAGTGATGGACAGGGTGCTGGGGCCAACGTCCTGACTTTC

V gene: TRBV19
J gene: TRBJ2-2
clone size: -
D gene: TRBD1
CDR3 protein: CASRWAKGQGYTGELFF
CDR3 DNA: TGTGCCAGTAGATGGGCGAAGGGACAGGGGTACACCGGGGAGCTGTTTTTT

V gene: TRBV12-3/TRBV12-4
J gene: TRBJ2-7
clone size: -
D gene: TRBD2
CDR3 protein: CASSSGLAGFYEQYF
CDR3 DNA: TGTGCCAGCAGTTCGGGACTAGCGGGGTTCTACGAGCAGTACTTC

V gene: TRBV15
J gene: TRBJ2-2
clone size: -
D gene: TRBD1
CDR3 protein: CATSRGVRQGASNTGELFF
CDR3 DNA: TGTGCCACCAGCAGAGGGGTGAGACAGGGGGCTTCGAACACCGGGGAGCTGTTTTTT

V gene: TRBV2
J gene: TRBJ1-1
clone size: -
D gene: -
CDR3 protein: CASSEVTWGAFF
CDR3 DNA: TGTGCCAGCAGTGAAGTTACGTGGGGAGCTTTCTTT

V gene: TRBV2
J gene: TRBJ1-4
clone size: -
D gene: -
CDR3 protein: CASTRRVETSGGASGLFF
CDR3 DNA: TGTGCCAGCACCCGAAGGGTGGAGACTAGCGGGGGGGCCAGCGGGCTGTTTTTT

V gene: TRBV19
J gene: TRBJ1-2
clone size: -
D gene: -
CDR3 protein: CASSVSGTRYGYTF
CDR3 DNA: TGTGCCAGTAGTGTCTCCGGGACACGTTATGGCTACACCTTC

V gene: TRBV7-3
J gene: TRBJ2-7
clone size: few
D gene: TRBD1
CDR3 protein: CASSQHLTGDRSYEQYF
CDR3 DNA: TGTGCCAGCAGCCAACACTTGACAGGGGACCGCTCCTACGAGCAGTACTTC

V gene: TRBV24-1
J gene: TRBJ2-7
clone size: few
D gene: -
CDR3 protein: CATSDSSAVYEQYF
CDR3 DNA: TGTGCCACCAGTGATTCCTCCGCCGTATACGAGCAGTACTTC

V gene: TRBV19
J gene: TRBJ2-5
clone size: -
D gene: TRBD1
CDR3 protein: CASKGQGAPGTQYF
CDR3 DNA: TGTGCCAGTAAGGGACAGGGGGCGCCGGGGACCCAGTACTTC

V gene: TRBV2
J gene: TRBJ1-6
clone size: few
D gene: TRBD1
CDR3 protein: CASSTDRGRGSPLHF
CDR3 DNA: TGTGCCAGCAGTACAGACAGGGGGCGAGGTTCACCCCTCCACTTT

V gene: TRBV25-1
J gene: TRBJ2-3
clone size: -
D gene: TRBD2
CDR3 protein: CASSAPQRGNTDTQYF
CDR3 DNA: TGTGCCAGCAGTGCGCCCCAGCGGGGGAACACAGATACGCAGTATTTT

V gene: TRBV24-1
J gene: TRBJ1-1
clone size: -
D gene: -
CDR3 protein: CATKSTDNTEAFF
CDR3 DNA: TGTGCTACCAAATCGACAGATAACACTGAAGCTTTCTTT

V gene: TRBV7-6
J gene: TRBJ1-3
clone size: once
D gene: -
CDR3 protein: CASSRTTDSGNTIYF
CDR3 DNA: TGTGCCAGCAGCCGAACGACGGACTCTGGAAACACCATATATTTT

V gene: TRBV7-9
J gene: TRBJ1-4
clone size: -
D gene: -
CDR3 protein: CASSLAAAGANEKLFF
CDR3 DNA: TGTGCCAGCAGCTTAGCTGCGGCAGGGGCTAATGAAAAACTGTTTTTT

V gene: TRBV7-8
J gene: TRBJ2-7
clone size: few
D gene: -
CDR3 protein: CASSSQGSGYEQYF
CDR3 DNA: TGTGCCAGCAGCTCACAGGGATCGGGCTACGAGCAGTACTTC

V gene: TRBV5-6
J gene: TRBJ1-4
clone size: -
D gene: -
CDR3 protein: CASNPRGTNEKLFF
CDR3 DNA: TGTGCCAGCAACCCCCGGGGAACTAATGAAAAACTGTTTTTT